These 29 T cell receptor beta chains originate from one sample sequenced in a study of shared clonotypes between healthy human individuals. Method: immunoSEQ multiplex PCR; TCRdb's copy keeps in-frame clones and lacks some. Of 950,000 to 1,300,000 clones detected, roughly 70% appear once; the ten largest clones hold over 1.3%. The sample comprised memory CD4+ T cells sorted from blood. Subset of the sample: CD45RA-negative fraction. The receptors come from a man younger than 30 in good health.

The chain employs TRBV19 and TRBJ1-5, with a possible D match to TRBD1 (5 bases). Germline V CDR1 and CDR2: LNHDA, SQIVND (reference sequence). V was trimmed by 3 bases and J by 2 bases, leaving 11 bases between them. This CDR3 region has 15 residues. DNA for the CDR3: TGTGCCAGTAGTATTGGGGCCAAGGGCAATCAGCCCCAGCATTTT. It encodes CASSIGAKGNQPQHF.

The rearrangement links TRBV10-3 to TRBJ1-2, with D possibly being TRBD1 (5 bases). V was pared by 2 bases and J by 5 bases, with 12 bases between. Germline assignment: CDR1 ENHRY and CDR2 SYGVKD. This CDR3 has 14 amino acids. In nucleotides, the CDR3 is TGTGCCATCAGTGAGCCGGGGGGTGGTTATGGCTACACCTTC. This encodes CAISEPGGGYGYTF.

Ten or more counts support this clone. The chain links TRBV9 to TRBJ1-2; tentatively, D is TRBD1 (6 bases). CDR3 length equals 15 residues. V shed 0 bases and J shed 3 bases, with 12 bases lying between them. Germline V gene lookup returns CDR1 SGDLS and CDR2 YYNGEE. The CDR3 DNA is TGTGCCAGCAGCGTAGAGAGCCAGGGGCACTATGGCTACACCTTC. This encodes CASSVESQGHYGYTF. Drawing the rest from reference TRBV9 and TRBJ1-2, the complete variable domain is DSGVTQTPKHLITATGQRVTLRCSPRSGDLSVYWYQQSLDQGLQFLIQYYNGEERAKGNILERFSAQQFPDLHSELNLSSLELGDSALYFCASSVESQGHYGYTFGSGTRLTVV.

The CDR3 DNA follows: TGTGCCAGCAGTTTATCGATTGAAACAGGGTCACCCCTCCACTTT. Protein: CASSLSIETGSPLHF. The genes are TRBV27 and TRBJ1-6; a weak D match, TRBD1 (6 bases). Germline CDR1 MNHEY, CDR2 SMNVEV (reference sequence). V lost 0 bases, J lost 10 bases, and 13 bases lay in between. The length of the CDR3 is 15 residues.

The chain carries TRBV5-1 and TRBJ1-1; 8 positions match TRBD1. V gave up 2 bases and J gave up 2 bases; unmatched junction bases: 8. Germline lookup yields CDR1 SGHRS and CDR2 YFSETQ. The CDR3 has 16 amino acids. The chain's CDR3 is CASSLATGGFNTEAFF. The CDR3 bases are TGCGCCAGCAGCTTAGCTACAGGGGGTTTTAACACTGAAGCTTTCTTT.

A remark on this clone: Other DNA variants within this sample encode the same CDR3. This sequence joins TRBV11-2 and TRBJ1-1; D uncertain. Germline values: CDR1 SGHAT, CDR2 FQNNGV. The CDR3 is 13 amino acids. Trimming stripped 4 bases from V and 2 bases from J, with 8 bases between. CDR3 amino acids: CASSSNRNTEAFF. CDR3 DNA sequence: TGTGCCAGCAGCTCTAACAGAAACACTGAAGCTTTCTTT.

The chain has TRBV30 and TRBJ2-3, with 7 bases that match TRBD2. The CDR3 runs to 14 residues. CDR1 GTSNPN and CDR2 SVGIG come from the germline V gene (reference sequence). Trimming cost V 5 bases and J 1 base; bases outside gene matches: 6. CDR3 sequence: CAWASGVGTDTQYF. CDR3 bases: TGTGCCTGGGCAAGCGGGGTCGGCACAGATACGCAGTATTTT.

The V call is TRBV5-1, the J call TRBJ2-3, with D perhaps matching TRBD1 or TRBD2 (5 bases each). V was clipped by 4 bases and J by 2 bases, with 20 bases between them. CDR3 length: 17 residues. Germline CDR1 SGHRS, CDR2 YFSETQ. This CDR3 is CASSLQQGGGFTDTQYF. In DNA, the CDR3 is TGCGCCAGCAGCCTCCAGCAGGGTGGAGGATTCACAGATACGCAGTATTTT.

The V and J genes are TRBV5-1 and TRBJ2-7; D is possibly TRBD1 (5 bases). V dropped 2 bases and J dropped 2 bases, with 11 bases sitting between them. There are 14 residues in the CDR3. The V gene's germline CDR1 is SGHRS and CDR2 YFSETQ. The CDR3, as DNA: TGCGCCAGCAGCTTACAGGTTTTTACCTACGAGCAGTACTTC. Translating gives CASSLQVFTYEQYF.

CDR3 sequence: CASSQITRVGEDLSYNEQFF. The CDR3 DNA reads as TGCGCCAGCAGCCAAATCACCCGCGTGGGGGAGGACCTCTCCTACAATGAGCAGTTCTTC. The chain has TRBV4-3 and TRBJ2-1, with TRBD2 as a possible D gene (6 bases). The ends were cut back, 2 bases at V and 0 bases at J, with 23 bases in the middle. This CDR3 has 20 residues. Germline loops: CDR1 LGHNA, CDR2 YSLEER.

As to this clone: Just one base apart from a much larger clone, this may be a read error. The V call is TRBV30, the J call TRBJ2-6; D may be TRBD2 (5 bases). This CDR3 comprises 17 residues. Per the germline V gene, CDR1 is GTSNPN and CDR2 is SVGIG (reference sequence). V lost 3 bases and J 0 bases, leaving 15 bases between the germline ends. CDR3 bases: TGTGCCTGGAGGGCGGGTCAGAGGGCCTCTGGGGCCAACGTCCTGACTTTC. Translation gives CAWRAGQRASGANVLTF.

The chain is built from TRBV11-2 and TRBJ2-7; D tentatively reads TRBD1 or TRBD2 (5 bases each). The V end lost 0 bases, the J end lost 4 bases, and 16 bases lay between the germline ends. The CDR3 contains 16 residues. The germline V gene encodes CDR1 SGHAT and CDR2 FQNNGV. CDR3 in DNA: TGTGCCAGCAGCTTAGATACAGGACTCAAAGGGTACGAGCAGTACTTC. Amino acids: CASSLDTGLKGYEQYF. Filled out from reference TRBV11-2 and TRBJ2-7, the complete variable domain reads EAGVAQSPRYKIIEKRQSVAFWCNPISGHATLYWYQQILGQGPKLLIQFQNNGVVDDSQLPKDRFSAERLKGVDSTLKIQPAKLEDSAVYLCASSLDTGLKGYEQYFGPGTRLTVT.

The chain combines TRBV5-1 with TRBJ2-3; possible D gene TRBD1, 5 bases. The CDR3 loop spans 13 amino acids. Germline assignment: CDR1 SGHRS and CDR2 YFSETQ. The V end lost 3 bases, the J end lost 6 bases, and 11 bases lay between the germline ends. The DNA for the CDR3 is TGCGCCAGCAGCTCGAACAGGCCCGATACGCAGTATTTT. Protein sequence: CASSSNRPDTQYF.

This clone was detected once. This chain joins TRBV18 and TRBJ2-1, with 14 bases lining up with TRBD2. The germline V gene has CDR1 KGHSH and CDR2 LQKENI. V lost 3 bases and J lost 5; bases outside the gene matches: 21. The CDR3 contains 22 residues. The CDR3 sequence: CASSPTLGTSGSRSAGNNEQFF. The CDR3 DNA reads TGTGCCAGCTCACCGACCCTTGGGACTAGCGGGAGTAGATCGGCAGGCAACAATGAGCAGTTCTTC.

The gene calls are TRBV14 and TRBJ2-2; D call uncertain. This CDR3 has 16 amino acids. CDR1 and CDR2 from the germline V gene are SGHDN and FVKESK. Trimming cost V 2 bases and J 6 bases, with 16 bases left between them. CDR3 region: CASSQSIQRWAGELFF. CDR3 coding DNA: TGTGCCAGCAGCCAATCTATCCAGCGATGGGCCGGGGAGCTGTTTTTT.

The rearrangement links TRBV5-4 to TRBJ2-2; the D is unclear. Trimming pared 5 bases from V and 1 base from J, leaving 12 bases between. The CDR3 is 15 amino acids. In germline, CDR1 is SGHNT, CDR2 YYREEE (reference sequence). CDR3 region: CASRPDSLNTGELFF. CDR3 sequence (DNA): TGTGCCAGCAGACCAGACTCTCTGAACACCGGGGAGCTGTTTTTT.

CDR3 DNA sequence: TGTGCCATCAGTGAGGGACTAGCGGGGGAAGAGACCCAGTACTTC. It is translated as CAISEGLAGEETQYF. The chain carries TRBV10-3 and TRBJ2-5, with 13 nucleotides matching TRBD2. V dropped 2 bases and J dropped 3; count of bases not matched to a gene: 0. The CDR3 contains 15 residues. Germline CDR1 reads ENHRY; CDR2 reads SYGVKD.

This clone was picked up a small number of times. The V gene is TRBV21-1, the J gene TRBJ2-1. TRBV21-1 is a known pseudogene. The CDR3 extends over 11 amino acids. CDR3 amino acids: CASSKARVGFF. CDR3 DNA: TGTGCCAGCAGCAAAGCTAGGGTGGGGTTCTTC.

This rearrangement joins TRBV11-2 to TRBJ2-3; TRBD1 aligns across 8 bases. From germline, CDR1 is SGHAT and CDR2 FQNNGV. Losses at the gene ends were 1 base for V and 5 bases for J; bases not matched to a gene: 8. The CDR3 runs to 16 residues. The DNA of the CDR3 is TGTGCCAGCAGCTTAGGGCAGGGGGCGGTCCGAGATACGCAGTATTTT. Translation: CASSLGQGAVRDTQYF. The variable domain in full, completed from reference TRBV11-2 and TRBJ2-3, reads EAGVAQSPRYKIIEKRQSVAFWCNPISGHATLYWYQQILGQGPKLLIQFQNNGVVDDSQLPKDRFSAERLKGVDSTLKIQPAKLEDSAVYLCASSLGQGAVRDTQYFGPGTRLTVL.

This chain connects TRBV19 to TRBJ1-5, with D possibly being TRBD1 (5 bases). The CDR3 totals 14 residues. CDR1 is LNHDA, CDR2 SQIVND, per germline (reference sequence). Deletions cut 3 bases from V and 6 bases from J, with 12 bases between. As DNA, the CDR3 is TGTGCCAGTAGTATGTTGGGGGGTGCTCAGCCCCAGCATTTT. This gives the protein CASSMLGGAQPQHF.

This sequence joins TRBV7-2 and TRBJ2-2, with 13 bases identical to TRBD2. The germline V gene has CDR1 SGHTA and CDR2 FQGNSA. The CDR3 is 18 amino acids. The junction had 6 bases not matched to a gene; V was cut back by 2 bases and J by 3 bases. CDR3 protein: CASSLILAGGGDTGELFF. CDR3 bases: TGTGCCAGCAGCTTAATACTAGCGGGAGGGGGCGACACCGGGGAGCTGTTTTTT. Full variable domain (missing parts from reference TRBV7-2 and TRBJ2-2): GAGVSQSPSNKVTEKGKDVELRCDPISGHTALYWYRQSLGQGLEFLIYFQGNSAPDKSGLPSDRFSAERTGGSVSTLTIQRTQQEDSAVYLCASSLILAGGGDTGELFFGEGSRLTVL.

This chain connects TRBV28 to TRBJ1-5, with TRBD1 matching over 10 bases. J lost 6 bases, V lost 5 bases, and 7 bases had no gene match. CDR3 size: 15 residues. Germline V gene data show CDR1 as MDHEN and CDR2 as SYDVKM. CDR3 region: CASSPSTGGLQPQHF. CDR3 in DNA: TGTGCCAGCAGTCCGTCGACAGGGGGCCTTCAGCCCCAGCATTTT.

The rearrangement links TRBV5-8 to TRBJ1-2, with 7 bases that match TRBD1. The CDR3 spans 16 residues. V dropped 2 bases and J dropped 1; count of bases not matched to a gene: 8. CDR1 SGHTS and CDR2 YDEGEE come from the germline V gene. CDR3 sequence: CASSFRDSPINYGYTF. The CDR3 DNA sequence: TGTGCCAGCAGCTTTAGGGACAGTCCTATTAACTATGGCTACACCTTC.

This chain uses TRBV5-4 with TRBJ1-4; TRBD1 agrees at 7 bases. The CDR3 spans 16 residues. V trimming: 0 bases; J trimming: 6 bases; junction bases outside the gene matches: 8. The germline V gene encodes CDR1 SGHNT and CDR2 YYREEE (reference sequence). The CDR3 DNA sequence: TGTGCCAGCAGCTTGGTGGCAGGGGGAGGGGATGAAAAACTGTTTTTT. Its protein product is CASSLVAGGGDEKLFF. Using reference TRBV5-4 and TRBJ1-4 for the parts outside the CDR3, the full variable domain is ETGVTQSPTHLIKTRGQQVTLRCSSQSGHNTVSWYQQALGQGPQFIFQYYREEENGRGNFPPRFSGLQFPNYSSELNVNALELDDSALYLCASSLVAGGGDEKLFFGSGTQLSVL.

The chain uses TRBV7-2 and TRBJ1-6, with D hard to call. V lost 6 bases and J lost 4, with 10 bases in between. Looked up from germline, CDR1 is SGHTA and CDR2 is FQGNSA. This CDR3 has 14 residues. This CDR3 reads CASRDGVYNSPLHF. CDR3 coding DNA: TGTGCCAGCAGGGACGGCGTTTATAATTCACCCCTCCACTTT.

This chain connects TRBV5-6 to TRBJ1-3; D is unclear. Trimming cost V 1 base and J 0 bases, with 5 bases left between them. Germline-derived CDR1 and CDR2 are SGHDT and YYEEEE. CDR3 length: 14 residues. The CDR3 spells CASSLLHSGNTIYF. The CDR3, as DNA: TGTGCCAGCAGCTTGCTCCACTCTGGAAACACCATATATTTT.

J is TRBJ2-5 and V is TRBV7-2; 9 bases map to TRBD1. CDR1 and CDR2 (germline): SGHTA, FQGNSA. V lost 5 bases to trimming and J lost 2 bases; unmatched junction nucleotides: 9. This CDR3 has 16 residues. The CDR3 DNA sequence: TGTGCCAGCAGCACTAGTTCCGGGACAGGGCAAGAGACCCAGTACTTC. It yields the protein CASSTSSGTGQETQYF.

This clone was seen a handful of times. The rearrangement joins TRBV6-4 to TRBJ2-5; D may correspond to TRBD1 or TRBD2 (6 bases each). V shed 5 bases and J shed 6 bases, with 13 bases lying between them. The CDR3 spans 13 residues. The V gene's germline CDR1 is MRHNA and CDR2 SNTAGT. CDR3 protein: CASSKGGPKTQYF. The CDR3 nucleotides are TGTGCCAGCAGTAAGGGGGGACCTAAGACCCAGTACTTC.

This clone was picked up many times. Other DNA sequences within the sample encode an identical CDR3. The chain employs TRBV4-1 and TRBJ1-5, with D uncertain. Deletions cut 0 bases from V and 2 bases from J, with 5 bases between. Germline CDR1 is MGHRA and CDR2 is YSYEKL. The length of the CDR3 is 14 residues. The CDR3 loop reads CASSQESGNQPQHF. CDR3 nucleotides: TGCGCCAGCAGCCAAGAGTCAGGCAATCAGCCCCAGCATTTT.